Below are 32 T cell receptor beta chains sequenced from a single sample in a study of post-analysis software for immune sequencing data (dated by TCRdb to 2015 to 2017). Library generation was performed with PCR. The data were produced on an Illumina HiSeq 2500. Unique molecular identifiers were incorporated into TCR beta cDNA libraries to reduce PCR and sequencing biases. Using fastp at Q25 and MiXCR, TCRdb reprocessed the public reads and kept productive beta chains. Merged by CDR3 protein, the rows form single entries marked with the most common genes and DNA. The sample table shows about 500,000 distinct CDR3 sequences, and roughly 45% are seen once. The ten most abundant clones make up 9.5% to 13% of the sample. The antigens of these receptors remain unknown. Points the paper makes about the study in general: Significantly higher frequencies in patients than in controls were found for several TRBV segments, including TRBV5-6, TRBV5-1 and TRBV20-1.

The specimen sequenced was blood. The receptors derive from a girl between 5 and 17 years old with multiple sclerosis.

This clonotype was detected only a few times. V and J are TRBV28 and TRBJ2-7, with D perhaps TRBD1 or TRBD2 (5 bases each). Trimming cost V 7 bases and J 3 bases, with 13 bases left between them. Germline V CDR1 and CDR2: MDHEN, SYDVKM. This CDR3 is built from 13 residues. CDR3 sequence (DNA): TGTGCCAGCAACCCTAGTGGGGGCTACGAGCAGTACTTC. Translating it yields CASNPSGGYEQYF.

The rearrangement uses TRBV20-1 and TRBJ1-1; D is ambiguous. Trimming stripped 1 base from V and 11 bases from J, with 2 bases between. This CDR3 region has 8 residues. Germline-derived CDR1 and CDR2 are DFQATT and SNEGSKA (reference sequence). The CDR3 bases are TGCAGTGCTAGAGGGGCTTTCTTT. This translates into CSARGAFF.

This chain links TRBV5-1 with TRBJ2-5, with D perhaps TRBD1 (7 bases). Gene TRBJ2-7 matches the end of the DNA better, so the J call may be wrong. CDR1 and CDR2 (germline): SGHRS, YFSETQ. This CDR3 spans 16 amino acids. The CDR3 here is CASSLARPGGRSEQYF. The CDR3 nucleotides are TGCGCCAGCAGCTTGGCCCGACCAGGGGGGAGGTCCGAGCAGTACTTC.

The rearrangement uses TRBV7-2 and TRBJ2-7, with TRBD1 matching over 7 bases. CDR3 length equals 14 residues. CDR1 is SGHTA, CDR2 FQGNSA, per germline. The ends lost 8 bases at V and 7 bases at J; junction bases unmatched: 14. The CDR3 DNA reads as TGTGCCAGCGCTATTATGATCCGGGGACAGGAGCAGTACTTC. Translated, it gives CASAIMIRGQEQYF.

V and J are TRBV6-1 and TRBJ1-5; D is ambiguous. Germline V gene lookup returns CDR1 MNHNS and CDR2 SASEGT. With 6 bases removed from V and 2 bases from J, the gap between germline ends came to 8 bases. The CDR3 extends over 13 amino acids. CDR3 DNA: TGTGCCAGCAGGGCCGATGGCAATCAGCCCCAGCATTTT. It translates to CASRADGNQPQHF.

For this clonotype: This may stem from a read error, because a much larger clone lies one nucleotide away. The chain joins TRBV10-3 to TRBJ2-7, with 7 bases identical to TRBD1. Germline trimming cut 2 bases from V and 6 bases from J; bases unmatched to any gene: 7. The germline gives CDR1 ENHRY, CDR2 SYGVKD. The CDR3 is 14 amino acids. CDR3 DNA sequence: TGTGCCATCAGTGAGCTCGACAGGGATGGCGAGCAGTACTTC. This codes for CAISELDRDGEQYF.

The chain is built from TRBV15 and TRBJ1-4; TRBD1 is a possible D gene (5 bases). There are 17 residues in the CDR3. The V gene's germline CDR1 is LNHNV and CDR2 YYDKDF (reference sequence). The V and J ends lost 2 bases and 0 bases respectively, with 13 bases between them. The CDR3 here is CATSRSRDGTTNEKLFF. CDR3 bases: TGTGCCACCAGCAGATCCCGGGACGGAACAACTAATGAAAAACTGTTTTTT. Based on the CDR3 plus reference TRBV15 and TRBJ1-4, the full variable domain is DAMVIQNPRYQVTQFGKPVTLSCSQTLNHNVMYWYQQKSSQAPKLLFHYYDKDFNNEADTPDNFQSRRPNTSFCFLDIRSPGLGDTAMYLCATSRSRDGTTNEKLFFGSGTQLSVL.

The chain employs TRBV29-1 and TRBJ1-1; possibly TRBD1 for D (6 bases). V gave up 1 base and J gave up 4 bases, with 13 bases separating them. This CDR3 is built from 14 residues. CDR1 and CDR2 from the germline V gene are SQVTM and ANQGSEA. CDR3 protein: CSVEGGQGATEAFF. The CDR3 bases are TGCAGCGTTGAAGGGGGGCAGGGTGCCACTGAAGCTTTCTTT.

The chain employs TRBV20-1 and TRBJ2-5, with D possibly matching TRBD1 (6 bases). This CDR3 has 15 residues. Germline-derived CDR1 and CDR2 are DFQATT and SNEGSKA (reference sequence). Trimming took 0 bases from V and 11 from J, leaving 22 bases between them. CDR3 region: CSARDLGQGYNEQYF. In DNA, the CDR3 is TGCAGTGCTAGAGATCTGGGGCAGGGGTACAATGAGCAGTACTTC.

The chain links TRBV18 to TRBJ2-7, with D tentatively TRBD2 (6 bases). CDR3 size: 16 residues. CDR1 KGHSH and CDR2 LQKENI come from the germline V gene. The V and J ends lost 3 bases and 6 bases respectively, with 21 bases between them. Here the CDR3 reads CASSPSGGRQGGEQYF. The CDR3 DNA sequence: TGTGCCAGCTCACCCTCCGGAGGGAGGCAAGGTGGCGAGCAGTACTTC.

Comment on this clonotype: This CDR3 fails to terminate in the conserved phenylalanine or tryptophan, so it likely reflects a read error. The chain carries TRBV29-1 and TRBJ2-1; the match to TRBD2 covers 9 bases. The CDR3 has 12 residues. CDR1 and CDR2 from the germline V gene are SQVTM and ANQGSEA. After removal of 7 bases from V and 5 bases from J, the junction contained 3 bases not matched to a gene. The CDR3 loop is CSGGLADNEQFL. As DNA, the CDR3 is TGCAGCGGGGGACTAGCCGACAATGAGCAGTTCTTA.

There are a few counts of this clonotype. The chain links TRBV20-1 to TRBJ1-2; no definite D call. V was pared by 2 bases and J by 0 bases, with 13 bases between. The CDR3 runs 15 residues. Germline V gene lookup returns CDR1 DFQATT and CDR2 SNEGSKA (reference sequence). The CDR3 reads CSARPSVRTNYGYTF. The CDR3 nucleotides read TGCAGTGCTAGACCGTCGGTTCGCACTAACTATGGCTACACCTTC.

This CDR3 reads CASSVGGVSEPQHF. The CDR3 nucleotides read TGTGCCAGCAGCGTAGGCGGGGTCAGTGAGCCCCAGCATTTT. V is TRBV9 and J is TRBJ1-5, with D hard to call. Germline CDR1 reads SGDLS; CDR2 reads YYNGEE. Trimming shortened V by 0 bases and J by 8 bases, and 12 bases separated the two germline ends. There are 14 residues in the CDR3.

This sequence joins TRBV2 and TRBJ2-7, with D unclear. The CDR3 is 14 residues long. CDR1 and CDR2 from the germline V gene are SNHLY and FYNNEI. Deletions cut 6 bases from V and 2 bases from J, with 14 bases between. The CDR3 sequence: CASRTPGRTYEQYF. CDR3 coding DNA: TGTGCCAGCAGGACCCCGGGCAGGACCTACGAGCAGTACTTC.

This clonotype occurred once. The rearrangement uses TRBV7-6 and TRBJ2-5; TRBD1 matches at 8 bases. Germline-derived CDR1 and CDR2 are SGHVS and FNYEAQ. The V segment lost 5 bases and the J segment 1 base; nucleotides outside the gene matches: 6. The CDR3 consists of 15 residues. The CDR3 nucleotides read TGTGCCAGCAGCCGAGACAGGGGAGGCCAAGAGACCCAGTACTTC. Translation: CASSRDRGGQETQYF.

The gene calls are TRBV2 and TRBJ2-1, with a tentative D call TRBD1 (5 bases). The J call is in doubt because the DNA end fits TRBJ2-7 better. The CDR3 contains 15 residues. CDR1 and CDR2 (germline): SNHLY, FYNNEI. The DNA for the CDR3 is TGTGCCAGCAGCATAGGGGCCGACGGCGACAATGAGCAGTACTTC. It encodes CASSIGADGDNEQYF.

The CDR3 bases are TGTGCCAGCAGTGTAGGGACTGGCTACAATGAGCAGTTCTTC. Protein sequence: CASSVGTGYNEQFF. The chain employs TRBV28 and TRBJ2-1, with D possibly being TRBD2 (6 bases). Looked up from germline, CDR1 is MDHEN and CDR2 is SYDVKM. V shed 5 bases and J shed 3 bases, with 11 bases lying between them. This CDR3 is 14 amino acids long.

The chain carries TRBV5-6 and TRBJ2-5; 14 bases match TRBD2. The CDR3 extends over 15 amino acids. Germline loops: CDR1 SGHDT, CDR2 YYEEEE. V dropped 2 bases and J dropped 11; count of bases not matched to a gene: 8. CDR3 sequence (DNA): TGTGCCAGCAGCTTCGGGACTAGCGGGAGTTCCAGGCAGTACTTC. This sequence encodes CASSFGTSGSSRQYF.

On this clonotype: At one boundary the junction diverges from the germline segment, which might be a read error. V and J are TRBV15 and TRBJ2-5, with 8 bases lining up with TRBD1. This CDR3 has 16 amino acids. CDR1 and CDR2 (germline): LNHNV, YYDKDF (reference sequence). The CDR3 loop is CTTSRGDDRGEETQYF. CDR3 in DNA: TGTACCACCAGCAGAGGGGACGACAGGGGTGAAGAGACCCAGTACTTC.

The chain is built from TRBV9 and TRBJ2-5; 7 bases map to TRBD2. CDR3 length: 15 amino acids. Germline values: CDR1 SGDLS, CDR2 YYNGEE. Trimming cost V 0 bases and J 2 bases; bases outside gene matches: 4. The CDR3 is CASSVGLADQETQYF. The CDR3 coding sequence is TGTGCCAGCAGCGTAGGTCTAGCGGATCAAGAGACCCAGTACTTC.

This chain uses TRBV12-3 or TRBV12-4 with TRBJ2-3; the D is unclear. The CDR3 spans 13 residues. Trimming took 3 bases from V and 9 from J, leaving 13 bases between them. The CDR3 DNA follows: TGTGCCAGCAGTTTCGGACGATCAGCCACGCAGTATTTT. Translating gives CASSFGRSATQYF.

The CDR3 DNA reads TGTGCCAGCAAGAGGACGAACACTGAAGCTTTCTTT. This gives the protein CASKRTNTEAFF. This sequence joins TRBV28 and TRBJ1-1; D not certain. The CDR3 is made up of 12 amino acids. Trimming took off 7 bases at V and 1 base at J, with 7 bases between the two ends. Germline V gives CDR1 MDHEN, CDR2 SYDVKM.

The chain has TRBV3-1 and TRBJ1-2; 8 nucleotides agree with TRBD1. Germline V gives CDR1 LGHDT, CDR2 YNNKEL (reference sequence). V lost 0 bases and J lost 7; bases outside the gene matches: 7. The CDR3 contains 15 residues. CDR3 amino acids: CASSQDPGQGSGYTF. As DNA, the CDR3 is TGTGCCAGCAGCCAAGATCCAGGACAGGGCTCTGGCTACACCTTC.

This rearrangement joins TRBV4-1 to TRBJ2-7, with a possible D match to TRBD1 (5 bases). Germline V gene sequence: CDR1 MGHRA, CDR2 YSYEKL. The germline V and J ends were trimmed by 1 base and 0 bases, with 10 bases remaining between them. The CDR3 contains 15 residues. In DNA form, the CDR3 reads TGCGCCAGCAGCCAAGGGGCAGGGCTCTCCTACGAGCAGTACTTC. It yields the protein CASSQGAGLSYEQYF.

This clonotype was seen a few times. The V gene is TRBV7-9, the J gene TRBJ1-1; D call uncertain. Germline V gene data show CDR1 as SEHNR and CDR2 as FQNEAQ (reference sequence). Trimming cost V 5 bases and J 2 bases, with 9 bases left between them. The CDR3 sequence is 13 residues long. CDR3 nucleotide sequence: TGTGCCAGCAGCCTACCAGGAAACACTGAAGCTTTCTTT. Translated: CASSLPGNTEAFF.

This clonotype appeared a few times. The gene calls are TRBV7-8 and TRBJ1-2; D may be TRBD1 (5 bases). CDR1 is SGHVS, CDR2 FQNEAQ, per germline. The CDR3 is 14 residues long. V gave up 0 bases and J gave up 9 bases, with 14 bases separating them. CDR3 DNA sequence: TGTGCCAGCAGCTTAGCTTCTACCGGGGGAAGCTACACCTTC. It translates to CASSLASTGGSYTF.

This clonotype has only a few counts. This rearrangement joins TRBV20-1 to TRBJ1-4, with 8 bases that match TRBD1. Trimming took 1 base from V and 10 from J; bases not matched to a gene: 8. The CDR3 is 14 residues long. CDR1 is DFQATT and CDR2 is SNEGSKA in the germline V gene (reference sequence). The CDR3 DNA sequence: TGCAGTGCTAGAGCCGGACAGGGATCCGCAAAACTGTTTTTT. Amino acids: CSARAGQGSAKLFF.

The CDR3 loop is CAIRGTGTYEQYF. DNA for the CDR3: TGTGCCATCAGGGGGACAGGGACGTACGAGCAGTACTTC. J is TRBJ2-7 and V is TRBV10-3; 9 nucleotides agree with TRBD1. The CDR3 length is 13 residues. CDR1 ENHRY and CDR2 SYGVKD come from the germline V gene. Unmatched junction bases numbered 4, after V lost 6 bases and J lost 4 bases.

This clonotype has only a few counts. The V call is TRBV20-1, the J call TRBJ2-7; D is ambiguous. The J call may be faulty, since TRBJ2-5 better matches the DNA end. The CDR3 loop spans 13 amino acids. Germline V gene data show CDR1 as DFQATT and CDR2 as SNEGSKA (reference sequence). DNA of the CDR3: TGCAGTGCGAAAGGCGGCGAACAAGAGACCCAGTACTTC. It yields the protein CSAKGGEQETQYF.

CDR3 sequence reads: CATSRDLPADEQFF. As DNA, the CDR3 is TGTGCCACCAGCAGAGATTTACCGGCCGATGAGCAGTTCTTC. This sequence joins TRBV15 and TRBJ2-1, with unresolved D. The germline V gene encodes CDR1 LNHNV and CDR2 YYDKDF (reference sequence). This CDR3 has 14 residues. The ends were cut back, 0 bases at V and 8 bases at J, with 11 bases in the middle. Supplemented by reference TRBV15 and TRBJ2-1, the full variable domain reads DAMVIQNPRYQVTQFGKPVTLSCSQTLNHNVMYWYQQKSSQAPKLLFHYYDKDFNNEADTPDNFQSRRPNTSFCFLDIRSPGLGDTAMYLCATSRDLPADEQFFGPGTRLTVL.

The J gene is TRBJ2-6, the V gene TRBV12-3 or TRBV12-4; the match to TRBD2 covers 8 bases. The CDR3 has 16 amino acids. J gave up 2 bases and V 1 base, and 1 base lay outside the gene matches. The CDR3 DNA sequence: TGTGCCAGCAGTTTAGTAGCGGGACCTGGGGCCAACGTCCTGACTTTC. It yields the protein CASSLVAGPGANVLTF.

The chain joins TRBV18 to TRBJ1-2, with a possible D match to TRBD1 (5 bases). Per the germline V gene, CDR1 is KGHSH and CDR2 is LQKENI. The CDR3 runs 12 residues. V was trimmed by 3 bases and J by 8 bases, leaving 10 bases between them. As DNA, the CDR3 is TGTGCCAGCTCACCGGCAGGGCTGGGCTACACCTTC. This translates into CASSPAGLGYTF.